These 19 T cell receptor beta chains originate from one sample sequenced in a study of cytomegalovirus exposure and HLA in healthy donors. The PCR contained 60 Vbeta and 13 Jbeta primers. Sequencing was performed with immunoSEQ multiplex PCR; in TCRdb, only in-frame clones are kept and a portion is missing. The data hold around 91,000 clones, with roughly 86% observed a single time. Sample: PBMCs. These receptors were obtained from a man younger than 45 in good health and CMV-seropositive.

V usage is TRBV2 and J usage is TRBJ2-5, with D maybe TRBD2 (5 bases). The DNA end lines up better with TRBJ2-7; the J call may be wrong. CDR3 length: 15 residues. From germline, CDR1 is SNHLY and CDR2 FYNNEI. The CDR3 loop is CASSEGAPTTYEQYF. In DNA form, the CDR3 reads TGTGCCAGCAGTGAGGGAGCCCCAACAACCTACGAGCAGTACTTC.

The chain employs TRBV28 and TRBJ1-2, with a tentative D call TRBD1 (6 bases). Trimming cost V 8 bases and J 8 bases, with 18 bases left between them. CDR1 is MDHEN and CDR2 is SYDVKM in the germline V gene. This CDR3 region has 13 residues. The CDR3 coding sequence is TGTGCCAGCCGGAGGACAGAGGGGTCCGGCTACACCTTC. Translated, it gives CASRRTEGSGYTF.

This chain links TRBV18 with TRBJ2-3, with D uncertain. The V end lost 2 bases, the J end lost 3 bases, and 6 bases lay between the germline ends. CDR1 is KGHSH and CDR2 is LQKENI in the germline V gene. The CDR3 sequence is 13 residues long. CDR3 bases: TGTGCCAGCTCACCAATCGAGACAGATACGCAGTATTTT. This sequence encodes CASSPIETDTQYF.

The CDR3 sequence is CASSPQTRGYEQFF. The CDR3 bases are TGTGCCAGCAGCCCGCAAACCAGGGGGTATGAGCAGTTCTTC. V usage is TRBV11-2 and J usage is TRBJ2-1; 7 bases agree with TRBD1. Germline trimming cut 5 bases from V and 8 bases from J; bases unmatched to any gene: 9. The CDR3 has 14 amino acids. From germline, CDR1 is SGHAT and CDR2 FQNNGV.

This clone was recorded a few times. The chain carries TRBV5-6 and TRBJ2-7, with D possibly being TRBD2 (7 bases). Germline values: CDR1 SGHDT, CDR2 YYEEEE. The CDR3 contains 14 residues. The germline V and J ends were trimmed by 1 base and 5 bases, with 13 bases remaining between them. The CDR3 DNA reads TGTGCCAGCAGCTTGAAGGGGGGGCATAACGAGCAGTACTTC. This encodes CASSLKGGHNEQYF.

This sequence joins TRBV13 and TRBJ1-1; D not certain. From germline, CDR1 is PRHDT and CDR2 FYEKMQ (reference sequence). The CDR3 consists of 14 residues. Deletions cut 6 bases from V and 5 bases from J, with 16 bases between. CDR3 sequence reads: CASRQRVSWTEAFF. In DNA, the CDR3 is TGTGCCAGCAGGCAGAGGGTGAGTTGGACTGAAGCTTTCTTT.

V gene TRBV7-9 combines with J gene TRBJ1-1; D gene uncertain. V lost 2 bases and J 0 bases, leaving 10 bases between the germline ends. The CDR3 is made up of 15 amino acids. Germline CDR1 SEHNR, CDR2 FQNEAQ (reference sequence). CDR3 coding DNA: TGTGCCAGCAGCTTAATTGGCCCCCTGAACACTGAAGCTTTCTTT. Translated, it gives CASSLIGPLNTEAFF.

The chain has TRBV2 and TRBJ1-6; D uncertain. Germline lookup yields CDR1 SNHLY and CDR2 FYNNEI. The CDR3 is 15 residues long. Between the trimmed V and J ends, which lost 3 bases and 6 bases, there was a span of 12 bases. The CDR3: CASSDLRPVNSPLHF. The CDR3 DNA reads as TGTGCCAGCAGTGATCTGAGGCCGGTTAATTCACCCCTCCACTTT.

A single count supports this clone. CDR3 protein: CAWNLDNRAEAFF. The DNA for the CDR3 is TGTGCCTGGAACCTTGACAACCGCGCTGAAGCTTTCTTT. V gene TRBV30 combines with J gene TRBJ1-1; no firm D call. Germline CDR1 is GTSNPN and CDR2 is SVGIG (reference sequence). Trimming removed 4 bases from V and 6 bases from J, with 15 bases in between. There are 13 residues in the CDR3.

The chain has TRBV5-8 and TRBJ2-3; D perhaps matches TRBD2 (6 bases). Trimming shortened V by 4 bases and J by 6 bases, and 12 bases separated the two germline ends. Germline CDR1 SGHTS, CDR2 YDEGEE. This CDR3 has 13 amino acids. The CDR3 loop reads CASSLGLLDTQYF. CDR3 DNA sequence: TGTGCCAGCAGCCTCGGACTACTCGATACGCAGTATTTT. Drawing the rest from reference TRBV5-8 and TRBJ2-3, the complete variable domain is EAGVTQSPTHLIKTRGQQATLRCSPISGHTSVYWYQQALGLGLQFLLWYDEGEERNRGNFPPRFSGRQFPNYSSELNVNALELEDSALYLCASSLGLLDTQYFGPGTRLTVL.

This clone was detected a few times. The chain recombines TRBV19 with TRBJ2-2, with a weak D call TRBD1 (5 bases). From germline, CDR1 is LNHDA and CDR2 SQIVND (reference sequence). V lost 6 bases and J 4 bases, leaving 9 bases between the germline ends. This CDR3 has 13 amino acids. The CDR3 nucleotides read TGTGCCAGTAGACAAACAGGCACCGGGGAGCTGTTTTTT. Amino acid sequence: CASRQTGTGELFF.

The chain recombines TRBV5-4 with TRBJ2-5; 7 bases are a match to TRBD1. The junction had 6 bases not matched to a gene; V was cut back by 2 bases and J by 5 bases. CDR1 SGHNT and CDR2 YYREEE come from the germline V gene (reference sequence). The CDR3 covers 14 residues. The chain's CDR3 is CASSLQGTVETQYF. In nucleotides, the CDR3 is TGTGCCAGCAGCTTACAGGGGACGGTCGAGACCCAGTACTTC.

The J gene is TRBJ2-3, the V gene TRBV27, with TRBD2 identical over 7 bases. The CDR3 has 15 residues. CDR1 MNHEY and CDR2 SMNVEV come from the germline V gene (reference sequence). Trimming removed 8 bases from V and 4 bases from J; junction bases left unmatched: 12. CDR3 loop: CASDPVPGGADTQYF. The CDR3 region has the DNA TGTGCCAGCGATCCCGTCCCGGGAGGAGCAGATACGCAGTATTTT.

V usage is TRBV19 and J usage is TRBJ2-1; 10 bases agree with TRBD2. The V segment lost 5 bases and the J segment 3 bases; nucleotides outside the gene matches: 4. The CDR3 length is 15 residues. Per the germline V gene, CDR1 is LNHDA and CDR2 is SQIVND (reference sequence). CDR3: CASSFSSGGYNEQFF. As DNA, the CDR3 is TGTGCCAGTAGTTTCTCTAGCGGGGGCTACAATGAGCAGTTCTTC.

The V call is TRBV5-5, the J call TRBJ2-1, with D uncertain. Trimming took off 4 bases at V and 12 bases at J, with 17 bases between the two ends. The length of the CDR3 is 13 residues. The germline gives CDR1 SGHKS, CDR2 YYEKEE (reference sequence). CDR3 residues: CASSLGLRDLQFF. CDR3 DNA sequence: TGTGCCAGCAGCCTCGGTCTGAGAGATTTGCAGTTCTTC.

Here the CDR3 DNA reads TGTGCCAGCAGCTTAGGTTGGGGGCACTACGAGCAGTACTTC. Residues: CASSLGWGHYEQYF. The chain has TRBV7-2 and TRBJ2-7; D may be TRBD1 (6 bases). The CDR3 consists of 14 residues. Germline V gene data show CDR1 as SGHTA and CDR2 as FQGNSA. Deletions cut 1 base from V and 3 bases from J, with 10 bases between.

This chain uses TRBV5-1 with TRBJ1-2, with D possibly TRBD1 on 5 matching bases. V dropped 4 bases and J dropped 1 base, with 8 bases sitting between them. Looked up from germline, CDR1 is SGHRS and CDR2 is YFSETQ. CDR3 length: 13 residues. The CDR3 bases are TGCGCCAGCAGCCCGGGGGGTAACTATGGCTACACCTTC. This codes for CASSPGGNYGYTF.

The chain recombines TRBV2 with TRBJ1-5; 8 bases agree with TRBD1. The CDR3 is 14 residues long. Germline V gene sequence: CDR1 SNHLY, CDR2 FYNNEI. V shed 6 bases and J 1 base; nucleotides not matched to a gene: 2. The CDR3 reads CASSRQGSNQPQHF. CDR3 nucleotides: TGTGCCAGCAGCCGACAGGGGAGCAATCAGCCCCAGCATTTT.

This sequence joins TRBV6-1 and TRBJ1-1; a weak D match, TRBD1 (5 bases). This CDR3 region has 14 residues. The V end was cut by 5 bases, the J end by 4 bases, with 14 bases between. The germline CDR1 and CDR2 sequences are MNHNS and SASEGT. The CDR3 coding sequence is TGTGCCAGCAGTTGGTCGGACATCGGCACTGAAGCTTTCTTT. Translation gives CASSWSDIGTEAFF.